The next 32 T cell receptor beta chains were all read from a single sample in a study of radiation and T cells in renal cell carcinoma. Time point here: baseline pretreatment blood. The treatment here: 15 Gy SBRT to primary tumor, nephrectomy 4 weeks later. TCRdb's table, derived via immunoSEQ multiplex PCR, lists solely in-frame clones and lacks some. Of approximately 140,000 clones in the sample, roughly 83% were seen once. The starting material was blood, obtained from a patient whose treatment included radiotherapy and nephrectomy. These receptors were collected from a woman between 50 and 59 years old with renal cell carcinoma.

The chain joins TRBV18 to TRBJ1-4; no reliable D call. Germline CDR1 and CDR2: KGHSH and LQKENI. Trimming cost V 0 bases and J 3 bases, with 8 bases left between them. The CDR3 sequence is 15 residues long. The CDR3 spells CASSPPIRPNEKLFF. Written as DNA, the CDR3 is TGTGCCAGCTCACCACCGATACGGCCTAATGAAAAACTGTTTTTT. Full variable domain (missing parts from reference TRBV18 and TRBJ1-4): NAGVMQNPRHLVRRRGQEARLRCSPMKGHSHVYWYRQLPEEGLKFMVYLQKENIIDESGMPKERFSAEFPKEGPSILRIQQVVRGDSAAYFCASSPPIRPNEKLFFGSGTQLSVL.

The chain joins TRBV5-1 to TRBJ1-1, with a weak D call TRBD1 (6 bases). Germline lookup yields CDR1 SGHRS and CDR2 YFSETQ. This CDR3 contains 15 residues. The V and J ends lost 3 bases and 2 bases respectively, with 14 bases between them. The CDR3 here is CASSSFGGGNTEAFF. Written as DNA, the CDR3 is TGCGCCAGCAGCTCGTTTGGAGGGGGTAACACTGAAGCTTTCTTT.

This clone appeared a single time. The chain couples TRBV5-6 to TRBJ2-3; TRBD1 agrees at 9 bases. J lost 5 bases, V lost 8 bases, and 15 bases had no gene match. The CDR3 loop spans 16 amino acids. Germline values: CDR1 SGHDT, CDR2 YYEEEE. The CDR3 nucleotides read TGTGCCAGTACTCCGACGGGACAGGGAACGATAGATACGCAGTATTTT. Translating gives CASTPTGQGTIDTQYF.

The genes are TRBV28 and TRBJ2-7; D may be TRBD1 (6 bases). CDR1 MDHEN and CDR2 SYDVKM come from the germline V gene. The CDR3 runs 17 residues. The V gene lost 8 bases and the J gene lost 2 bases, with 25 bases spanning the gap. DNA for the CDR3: TGTGCCAGCGAGTCCCAGGGGAGCGCTGACCGGCCCTACGAGCAGTACTTC. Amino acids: CASESQGSADRPYEQYF.

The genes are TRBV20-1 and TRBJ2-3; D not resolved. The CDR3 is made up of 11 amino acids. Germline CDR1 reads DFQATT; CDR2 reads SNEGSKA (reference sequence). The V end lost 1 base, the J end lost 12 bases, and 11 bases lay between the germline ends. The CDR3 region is CSARAQDFQYF. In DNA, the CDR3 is TGCAGTGCTAGAGCTCAAGATTTCCAGTATTTT.

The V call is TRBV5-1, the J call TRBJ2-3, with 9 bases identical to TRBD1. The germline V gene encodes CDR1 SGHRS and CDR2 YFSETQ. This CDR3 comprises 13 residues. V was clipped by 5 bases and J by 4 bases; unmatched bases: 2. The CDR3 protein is CASRWTGADTQYF. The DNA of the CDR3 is TGCGCCAGCAGGTGGACAGGGGCAGATACGCAGTATTTT.

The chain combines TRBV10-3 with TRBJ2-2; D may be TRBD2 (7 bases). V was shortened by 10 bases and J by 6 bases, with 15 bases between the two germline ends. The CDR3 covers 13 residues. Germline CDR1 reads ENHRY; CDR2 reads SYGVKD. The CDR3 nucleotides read TGTGCCAGGGAGGGGGGTCCTTCCGGGGAGCTGTTTTTT. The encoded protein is CAREGGPSGELFF.

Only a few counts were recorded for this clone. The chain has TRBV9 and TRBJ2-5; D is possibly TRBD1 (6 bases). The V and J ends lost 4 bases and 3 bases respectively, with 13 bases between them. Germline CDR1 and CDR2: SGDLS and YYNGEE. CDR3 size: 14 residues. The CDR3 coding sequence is TGTGCCAGCAGCCCACCAAACAGGGAAGAGACCCAGTACTTC. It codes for CASSPPNREETQYF.

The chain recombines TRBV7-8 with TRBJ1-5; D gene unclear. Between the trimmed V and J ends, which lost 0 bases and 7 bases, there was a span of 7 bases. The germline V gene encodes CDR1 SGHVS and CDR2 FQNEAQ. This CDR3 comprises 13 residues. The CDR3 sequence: CASSLALGQPQHF. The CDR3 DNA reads TGTGCCAGCAGCTTAGCATTAGGACAGCCCCAGCATTTT.

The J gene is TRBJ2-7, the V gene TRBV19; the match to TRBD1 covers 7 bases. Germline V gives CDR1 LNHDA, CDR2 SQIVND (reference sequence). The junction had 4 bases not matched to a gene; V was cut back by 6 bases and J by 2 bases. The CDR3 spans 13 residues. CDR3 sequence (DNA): TGTGCCAGTAGCCGGGACAGAACCTACGAGCAGTACTTC. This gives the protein CASSRDRTYEQYF.

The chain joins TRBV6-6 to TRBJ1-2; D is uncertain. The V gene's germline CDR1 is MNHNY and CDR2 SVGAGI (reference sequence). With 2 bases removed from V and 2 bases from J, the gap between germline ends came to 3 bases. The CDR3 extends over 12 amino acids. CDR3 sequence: CASSYRNYGYTF. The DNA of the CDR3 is TGTGCCAGCAGTTACAGGAACTATGGCTACACCTTC.

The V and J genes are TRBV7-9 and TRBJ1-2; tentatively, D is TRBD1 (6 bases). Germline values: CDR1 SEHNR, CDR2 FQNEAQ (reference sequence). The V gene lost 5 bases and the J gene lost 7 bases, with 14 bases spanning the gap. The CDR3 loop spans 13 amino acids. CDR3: CASSISTGIGYTF. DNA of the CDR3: TGTGCCAGCAGCATAAGTACAGGGATTGGCTACACCTTC.

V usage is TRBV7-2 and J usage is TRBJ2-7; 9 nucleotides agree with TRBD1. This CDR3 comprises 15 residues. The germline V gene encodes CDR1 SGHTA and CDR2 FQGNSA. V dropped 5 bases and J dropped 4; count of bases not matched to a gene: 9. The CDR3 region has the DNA TGTGCCAGCAGCCAGACCGGGACAGGGTTTTACGAGCAGTACTTC. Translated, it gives CASSQTGTGFYEQYF.

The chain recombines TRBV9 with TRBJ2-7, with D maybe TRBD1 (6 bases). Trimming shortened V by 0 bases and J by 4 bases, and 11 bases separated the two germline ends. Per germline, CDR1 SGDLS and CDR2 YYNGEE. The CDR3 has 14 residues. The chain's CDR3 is CASSVGAGAYEQYF. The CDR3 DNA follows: TGTGCCAGCAGCGTAGGGGCAGGGGCTTACGAGCAGTACTTC.

CDR3 bases: TGTGCCAGCAGCAGAGGGCCTGTCTACTCTGGGGCCAACGTCCTGACTTTC. It yields the protein CASSRGPVYSGANVLTF. This sequence joins TRBV7-2 and TRBJ2-6; a weak D match, TRBD2 (5 bases). Germline values: CDR1 SGHTA, CDR2 FQGNSA. The CDR3 spans 17 residues. Trimming stripped 5 bases from V and 0 bases from J, with 14 bases between.

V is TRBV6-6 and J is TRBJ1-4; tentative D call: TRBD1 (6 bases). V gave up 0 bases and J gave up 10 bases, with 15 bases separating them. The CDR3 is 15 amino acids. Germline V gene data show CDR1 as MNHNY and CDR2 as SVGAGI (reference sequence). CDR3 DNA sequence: TGTGCCAGCAGTTACTCGACAGGCGGAGGGGGAAAACTGTTTTTT. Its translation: CASSYSTGGGGKLFF.

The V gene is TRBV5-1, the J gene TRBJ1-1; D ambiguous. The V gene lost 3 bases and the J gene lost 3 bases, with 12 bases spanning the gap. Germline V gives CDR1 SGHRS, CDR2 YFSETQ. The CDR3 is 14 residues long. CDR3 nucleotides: TGCGCCAGCAGCTCCGCGATGAAGGACACTGAAGCTTTCTTT. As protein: CASSSAMKDTEAFF.

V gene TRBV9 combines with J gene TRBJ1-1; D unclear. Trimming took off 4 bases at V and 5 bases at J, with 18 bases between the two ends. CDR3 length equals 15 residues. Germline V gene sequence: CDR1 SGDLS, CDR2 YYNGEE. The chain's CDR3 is CASSPRVEGRTEAFF. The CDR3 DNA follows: TGTGCCAGCAGCCCCCGAGTGGAGGGAAGGACTGAAGCTTTCTTT.

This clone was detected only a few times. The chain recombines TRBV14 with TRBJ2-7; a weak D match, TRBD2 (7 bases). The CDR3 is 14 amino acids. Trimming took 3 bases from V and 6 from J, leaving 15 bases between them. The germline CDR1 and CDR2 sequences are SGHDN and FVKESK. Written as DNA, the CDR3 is TGTGCCAGCAGCCAGTTCAAGGGGGGGCTCGAGCAGTACTTC. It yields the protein CASSQFKGGLEQYF.

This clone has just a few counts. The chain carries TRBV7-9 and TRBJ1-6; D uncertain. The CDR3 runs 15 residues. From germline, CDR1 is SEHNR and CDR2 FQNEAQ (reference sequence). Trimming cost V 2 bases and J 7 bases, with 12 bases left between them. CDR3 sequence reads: CASSLTSRPNSPLHF. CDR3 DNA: TGTGCCAGCAGCTTAACATCCAGGCCCAATTCACCCCTCCACTTT.

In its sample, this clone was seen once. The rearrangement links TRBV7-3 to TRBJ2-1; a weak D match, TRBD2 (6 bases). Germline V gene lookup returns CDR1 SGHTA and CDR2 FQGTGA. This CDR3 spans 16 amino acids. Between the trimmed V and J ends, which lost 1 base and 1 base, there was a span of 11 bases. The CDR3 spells CASSLMGGESYNEQFF. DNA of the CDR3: TGTGCCAGCAGCTTAATGGGCGGGGAGTCCTACAATGAGCAGTTCTTC.

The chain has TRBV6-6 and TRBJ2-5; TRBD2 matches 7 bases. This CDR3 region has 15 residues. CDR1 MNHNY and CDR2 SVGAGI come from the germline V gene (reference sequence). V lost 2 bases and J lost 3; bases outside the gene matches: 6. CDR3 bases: TGTGCCAGCAGTTACGGAGGGGCGGGAGAAGAGACCCAGTACTTC. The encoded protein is CASSYGGAGEETQYF.

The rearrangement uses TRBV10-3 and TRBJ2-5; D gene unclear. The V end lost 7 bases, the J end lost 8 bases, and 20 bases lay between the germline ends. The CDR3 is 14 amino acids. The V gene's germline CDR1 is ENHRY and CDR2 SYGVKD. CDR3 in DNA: TGTGCCATCAAATCGGATCACGTCTATGGTACCCAGTACTTC. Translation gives CAIKSDHVYGTQYF.

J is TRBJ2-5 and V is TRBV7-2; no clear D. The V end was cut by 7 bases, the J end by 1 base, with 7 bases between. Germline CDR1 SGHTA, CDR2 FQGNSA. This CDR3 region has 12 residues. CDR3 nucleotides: TGTGCCAGCACAAGACCCCAAGAGACCCAGTACTTC. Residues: CASTRPQETQYF.

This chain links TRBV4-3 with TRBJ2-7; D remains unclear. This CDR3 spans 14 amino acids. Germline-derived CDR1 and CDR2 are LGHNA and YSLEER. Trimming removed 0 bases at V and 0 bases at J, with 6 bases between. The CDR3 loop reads CASSQDRSSYEQYF. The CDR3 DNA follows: TGCGCCAGCAGCCAAGATAGGTCCTCCTACGAGCAGTACTTC.

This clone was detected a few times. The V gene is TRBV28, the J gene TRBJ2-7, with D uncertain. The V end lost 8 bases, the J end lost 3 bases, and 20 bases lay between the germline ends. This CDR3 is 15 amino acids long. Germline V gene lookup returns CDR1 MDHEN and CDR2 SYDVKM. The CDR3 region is CASLAPAPPIYEQYF. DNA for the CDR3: TGTGCCAGCCTTGCTCCTGCCCCGCCGATCTACGAGCAGTACTTC.

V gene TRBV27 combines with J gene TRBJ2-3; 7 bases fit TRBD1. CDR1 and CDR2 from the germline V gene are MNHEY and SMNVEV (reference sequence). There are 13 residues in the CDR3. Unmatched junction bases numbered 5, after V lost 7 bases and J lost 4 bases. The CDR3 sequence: CASTLQGADTQYF. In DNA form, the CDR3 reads TGTGCCAGCACCCTCCAGGGGGCAGATACGCAGTATTTT.

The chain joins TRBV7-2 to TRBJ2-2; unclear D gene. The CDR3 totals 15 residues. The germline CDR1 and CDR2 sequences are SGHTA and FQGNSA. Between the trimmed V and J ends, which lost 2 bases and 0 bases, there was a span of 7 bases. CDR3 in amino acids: CASSLPSTNTGELFF. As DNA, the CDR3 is TGTGCCAGCAGCTTACCGTCTACGAACACCGGGGAGCTGTTTTTT.

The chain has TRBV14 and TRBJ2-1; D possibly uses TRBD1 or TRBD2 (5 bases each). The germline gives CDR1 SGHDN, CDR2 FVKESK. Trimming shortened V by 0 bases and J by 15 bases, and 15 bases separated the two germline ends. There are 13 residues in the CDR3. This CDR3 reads CASSQELGTTGFF. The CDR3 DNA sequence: TGTGCCAGCAGCCAAGAACTTGGGACCACGGGGTTCTTC.

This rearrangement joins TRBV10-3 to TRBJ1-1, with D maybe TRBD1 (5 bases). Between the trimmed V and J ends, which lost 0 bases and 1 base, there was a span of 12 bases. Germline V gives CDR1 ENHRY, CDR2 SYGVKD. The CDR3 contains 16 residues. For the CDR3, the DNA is TGTGCCATCAGTGAGTCGACGGGGGACGAGAACACTGAAGCTTTCTTT. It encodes CAISESTGDENTEAFF.

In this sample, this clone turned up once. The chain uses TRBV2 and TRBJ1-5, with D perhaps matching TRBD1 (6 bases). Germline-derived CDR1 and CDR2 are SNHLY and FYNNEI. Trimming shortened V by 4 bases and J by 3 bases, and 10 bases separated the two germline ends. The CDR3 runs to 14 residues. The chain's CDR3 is CASSGGANNQPQHF. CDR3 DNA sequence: TGTGCCAGCAGTGGGGGGGCGAACAATCAGCCCCAGCATTTT.

CDR3 in amino acids: CASSVAGSLDTQYF. CDR3 nucleotide sequence: TGTGCCAGCAGCGTGGCAGGGTCATTGGATACGCAGTATTTT. The J gene is TRBJ2-3, the V gene TRBV9, with D perhaps TRBD1 (5 bases). CDR1 is SGDLS and CDR2 is YYNGEE in the germline V gene. Trimming removed 2 bases from V and 6 bases from J, with 13 bases in between. CDR3 length: 14 amino acids.